The entry below gives a single TCR beta chain sequence along with its context. This sample is part of a study of cytomegalovirus exposure and HLA in healthy donors. The data were produced by immunoSEQ multiplex PCR, yet TCRdb's version contains in-frame clones alone and is incomplete. The top ten hold approximately 4.9% of the sample, which has roughly 120,000 clones, around 86% seen once. Germline CDR1 reads MGHDK; CDR2 reads SYGVNS. The CDR3 sequence is 14 residues long. V was cut by 6 bases and J by 5 bases, with 16 bases left in between. The sample taken for sequencing was PBMCs. The clonotype comes from a young man in good health and CMV-seronegative. V is TRBV25-1 and J is TRBJ2-5; D is uncertain. The CDR3 is CASSDFDTRETQYF. CDR3 bases: TGTGCCAGCAGCGATTTTGATACCAGGGAGACCCAGTACTTC.